A single sample gave rise to the 18 T cell receptor beta chains below, sequenced in a study of shared T cell receptors in the human thymus. Repertoires were generated with immunoSEQ multiplex PCR, while TCRdb's copy carries only in-frame clones and drops some. The table lists fewer than 700,000 clones, 88% of them singletons, with approximately 0.011% in the top ten. These data also featured in a second study, about human thymus T cells.

Sequencing used thymocytes. The source is a boy under two years old with a congenital heart defect.

J is TRBJ1-1 and V is TRBV6-5; D possibly corresponds to TRBD1 (6 bases). CDR1 MNHEY and CDR2 SVGAGI come from the germline V gene. This CDR3 has 11 residues. The germline V and J ends were trimmed by 4 bases and 7 bases, with 7 bases remaining between them. In DNA, the CDR3 is TGTGCCAGCAGTTCCAGGGGTGAAGCTTTCTTT. It codes for CASSSRGEAFF.

CDR3 amino acids: CASSLKSGGYEQYF. DNA for the CDR3: TGTGCCAGCAGCTTAAAGTCAGGGGGCTACGAGCAGTACTTC. The chain has TRBV7-2 and TRBJ2-7; 7 bases line up with TRBD1. The trim removed 2 bases at V and 3 bases at J, leaving 4 bases unmatched. Per germline, CDR1 SGHTA and CDR2 FQGNSA. This CDR3 is 14 amino acids long.

The V and J genes are TRBV18 and TRBJ2-1; 10 nucleotides match TRBD2. V lost 4 bases and J lost 5; bases outside the gene matches: 11. Germline values: CDR1 KGHSH, CDR2 LQKENI. This CDR3 is built from 17 residues. The CDR3, as DNA: TGTGCCAGCTCACTCCCTCCGGGACTAGCGAGGGACAATGAGCAGTTCTTC. Its protein is CASSLPPGLARDNEQFF.

The V and J genes are TRBV7-2 and TRBJ2-7; 11 nucleotides match TRBD2. The CDR3 sequence is 14 residues long. The germline V gene encodes CDR1 SGHTA and CDR2 FQGNSA. The J segment lost 2 bases and the V segment lost 6 bases, leaving 3 bases of the junction unmatched. The CDR3 here is CASRPTSGAYEQYF. As DNA, the CDR3 is TGTGCCAGCAGGCCGACTAGCGGGGCCTACGAGCAGTACTTC.

The chain couples TRBV2 to TRBJ2-5, with D possibly matching TRBD1 (6 bases). The CDR3 length is 14 residues. The germline V gene encodes CDR1 SNHLY and CDR2 FYNNEI. Deletions cut 2 bases from V and 4 bases from J, with 11 bases between. CDR3 region: CASSEKGVAETQYF. The CDR3 nucleotides are TGTGCCAGCAGTGAAAAGGGGGTGGCAGAGACCCAGTACTTC.

The V gene is TRBV5-4, the J gene TRBJ1-4, with TRBD1 identical over 9 bases. With 3 bases clipped from V and 8 bases from J, the junction kept 5 bases outside the gene matches. The CDR3 loop spans 14 amino acids. Germline V lookup: CDR1 SGHNT, CDR2 YYREEE (reference sequence). CDR3 sequence: CASSSTGGKEKLFF. CDR3 nucleotide sequence: TGTGCCAGCAGCTCTACAGGGGGCAAGGAAAAACTGTTTTTT. Together with reference TRBV5-4 and TRBJ1-4, the CDR3 gives the full variable domain: ETGVTQSPTHLIKTRGQQVTLRCSSQSGHNTVSWYQQALGQGPQFIFQYYREEENGRGNFPPRFSGLQFPNYSSELNVNALELDDSALYLCASSSTGGKEKLFFGSGTQLSVL.

This chain uses TRBV7-2 with TRBJ1-2; 7 nucleotides line up with TRBD1. There are 15 residues in the CDR3. Germline V lookup: CDR1 SGHTA, CDR2 FQGNSA. The V and J ends lost 7 bases and 4 bases, in that order; junction bases with no gene match: 12. CDR3 amino acids: CASTFKEGALYGYTF. CDR3 nucleotide sequence: TGTGCCAGCACCTTCAAGGAGGGGGCTCTCTATGGCTACACCTTC.

The genes are TRBV4-1 and TRBJ2-3, with TRBD2 matching over 15 bases. V shed 0 bases, J shed 0 bases, and the junction held 10 bases outside the gene matches. This CDR3 is built from 21 residues. Germline CDR1 reads MGHRA; CDR2 reads YSYEKL. This CDR3 is CASSQDWGLAGGPPSTDTQYF. The DNA of the CDR3 is TGCGCCAGCAGCCAAGATTGGGGACTAGCGGGAGGCCCGCCTAGCACAGATACGCAGTATTTT.

V usage is TRBV13 and J usage is TRBJ2-7; D is possibly TRBD2 (6 bases). Germline V CDR1 and CDR2: PRHDT, FYEKMQ (reference sequence). Trimming removed 5 bases at V and 2 bases at J, with 19 bases between. The CDR3 length is 16 residues. The chain's CDR3 is CASSPWTGAATYEQYF. The CDR3 region has the DNA TGTGCCAGCAGCCCCTGGACGGGAGCGGCGACCTACGAGCAGTACTTC. The variable domain in full, with the rest retrieved from reference TRBV13 and TRBJ2-7, is AAGVIQSPRHLIKEKRETATLKCYPIPRHDTVYWYQQGPGQDPQFLISFYEKMQSDKGSIPDRFSAQQFSDYHSELNMSSLELGDSALYFCASSPWTGAATYEQYFGPGTRLTVT.

The genes are TRBV4-1 and TRBJ1-1, with 10 bases fitting TRBD1. The CDR3 covers 20 residues. Germline V gives CDR1 MGHRA, CDR2 YSYEKL. V lost 3 bases, J lost 0 bases, and 16 bases stayed unmatched. The CDR3 is CASSHPGQGQPEAMNTEAFF. CDR3 bases: TGCGCCAGCAGCCATCCGGGACAGGGGCAACCAGAAGCCATGAACACTGAAGCTTTCTTT.

The chain uses TRBV5-6 and TRBJ2-1; D unclear. The CDR3 extends over 12 amino acids. Germline CDR1 reads SGHDT; CDR2 reads YYEEEE. Trimming pared 2 bases from V and 4 bases from J, leaving 4 bases between. CDR3 sequence: CASSFTYNEQFF. Here the CDR3 DNA reads TGTGCCAGCAGCTTCACTTACAATGAGCAGTTCTTC.

The chain combines TRBV11-3 with TRBJ2-7, with 11 nucleotides matching TRBD2. Germline V gene sequence: CDR1 SGHNT, CDR2 YENEEA. The CDR3 runs 20 residues. Trimming cost V 1 base and J 4 bases; bases outside gene matches: 18. The DNA for the CDR3 is TGTGCCAGCAGCTTAGGCAGACAGGCTGGGACTAGCGGCAACCCATACGAGCAGTACTTC. As protein: CASSLGRQAGTSGNPYEQYF.

This clone was found once. The chain has TRBV29-1 and TRBJ2-1, with 7 bases lining up with TRBD1. CDR1 and CDR2 from the germline V gene are SQVTM and ANQGSEA. The CDR3 spans 21 residues. After removal of 5 bases from V and 0 bases from J, the junction contained 25 bases not matched to a gene. CDR3 region: CSVFWQGEIEGPTVSYNEQFF. DNA for the CDR3: TGCAGCGTTTTCTGGCAGGGGGAGATTGAGGGTCCCACAGTCTCCTACAATGAGCAGTTCTTC.

The count of this clone is one. The rearrangement links TRBV4-3 to TRBJ2-2; TRBD1 aligns across 8 bases. Trimming at V came to 2 bases and at J to 4 bases, leaving 21 bases not matched to a gene. The CDR3 runs to 21 residues. Germline assignment: CDR1 LGHNA and CDR2 YSLEER. In DNA form, the CDR3 reads TGCGCCAGCAGCCAACCCGGGGAGTCTGGGACAGGAGGCGAGAGCACCGGGGAGCTGTTTTTT. This codes for CASSQPGESGTGGESTGELFF.

The chain carries TRBV5-6 and TRBJ2-7; maybe TRBD1 (6 bases). CDR1 is SGHDT, CDR2 YYEEEE, per germline. The CDR3 length is 14 residues. V was trimmed by 2 bases and J by 2 bases, leaving 11 bases between them. Here the CDR3 reads CASSFGQTTYEQYF. DNA of the CDR3: TGTGCCAGCAGCTTTGGACAGACCACCTACGAGCAGTACTTC.

This clone has a handful of counts. J is TRBJ2-7 and V is TRBV27; 10 bases line up with TRBD1. The CDR3 runs to 16 residues. Per germline, CDR1 MNHEY and CDR2 SMNVEV (reference sequence). V shed 5 bases and J 0 bases; nucleotides not matched to a gene: 7. In nucleotides, the CDR3 is TGTGCCAGCAGTCCCAGGACAGGGGGGAGCTCCTACGAGCAGTACTTC. Its translation: CASSPRTGGSSYEQYF.

This clone was found a few times. The chain is built from TRBV14 and TRBJ2-2; D perhaps matches TRBD2 (6 bases). Germline V lookup: CDR1 SGHDN, CDR2 FVKESK. V lost 4 bases and J 3 bases, leaving 21 bases between the germline ends. This CDR3 comprises 18 residues. CDR3 bases: TGTGCCAGCAGCCCCCACCCTCTTCGGGAGTTGGACACCGGGGAGCTGTTTTTT. This codes for CASSPHPLRELDTGELFF.

The rearrangement joins TRBV5-1 to TRBJ1-1; unclear D gene. V was trimmed by 0 bases and J by 3 bases, leaving 21 bases between them. The CDR3 runs to 18 residues. The germline V gene encodes CDR1 SGHRS and CDR2 YFSETQ. The DNA of the CDR3 is TGCGCCAGCAGCTTGGCCTATGCTATGCGTACGGGAGACACTGAAGCTTTCTTT. This translates into CASSLAYAMRTGDTEAFF.